Shown below are 13 T cell receptor beta chains from a single sample sequenced in a study of blood T cell repertoires in COVID-19. Profiling relied on immunoSEQ multiplex PCR, and the TCRdb table lists in-frame clones only, not all of them. The repertoire has roughly 100,000 clones, approximately 90% of them found once; the top ten carry 3.9%. Sequences were obtained from peripheral blood. These receptors came from a woman between 45 and 60 years old in a cohort sampled during active COVID-19.

The chain has TRBV27 and TRBJ1-6, with D possibly TRBD1 on 6 matching bases. Germline V gene sequence: CDR1 MNHEY, CDR2 SMNVEV (reference sequence). The V end was cut by 3 bases, the J end by 7 bases, with 13 bases between. This CDR3 has 15 residues. The CDR3 sequence is CASSFAGAGNSPLHF. CDR3 DNA: TGTGCCAGCAGTTTCGCGGGGGCCGGGAATTCACCCCTCCACTTT.

The V call is TRBV29-1, the J call TRBJ1-2; D remains unclear. This CDR3 is 12 amino acids long. CDR1 is SQVTM and CDR2 is ANQGSEA in the germline V gene. Trimming cost V 4 bases and J 0 bases, with 6 bases left between them. The CDR3 protein is CSVGHPNYGYTF. The CDR3 bases are TGCAGCGTTGGGCACCCTAACTATGGCTACACCTTC.

J is TRBJ1-2 and V is TRBV18, with D unclear. Looked up from germline, CDR1 is KGHSH and CDR2 is LQKENI. Trimming removed 0 bases from V and 4 bases from J, with 12 bases in between. This CDR3 is 15 amino acids long. The CDR3: CASSPPGSRSYGYTF. The DNA of the CDR3 is TGTGCCAGCTCACCACCTGGTTCGCGATCCTATGGCTACACCTTC.

The rearrangement joins TRBV9 to TRBJ2-3; TRBD2 matches 13 bases. The length of the CDR3 is 18 residues. Germline CDR1 reads SGDLS; CDR2 reads YYNGEE. The junction had 8 bases not matched to a gene; V was cut back by 4 bases and J by 0 bases. CDR3 protein: CASSSGTSGITSTDTQYF. The DNA for the CDR3 is TGTGCCAGCAGCTCAGGGACTAGCGGGATAACTAGCACAGATACGCAGTATTTT.

This clone was observed once. The CDR3 spells CASSVGETGSRGYTF. The CDR3 bases are TGTGCCAGCAGCGTAGGTGAGACAGGGTCTCGAGGCTACACCTTC. V is TRBV9 and J is TRBJ1-2; 7 nucleotides agree with TRBD1. Losses at the gene ends were 0 bases for V and 8 bases for J; bases not matched to a gene: 10. From germline, CDR1 is SGDLS and CDR2 YYNGEE. The CDR3 totals 15 residues.

V usage is TRBV9 and J usage is TRBJ1-1, with 10 positions matching TRBD1. Per germline, CDR1 SGDLS and CDR2 YYNGEE. The CDR3 is made up of 16 amino acids. V gave up 3 bases and J gave up 1 base; unmatched junction bases: 6. The CDR3 is CASSDPGQGRNTEAFF. The CDR3 DNA follows: TGTGCCAGCAGCGACCCGGGACAGGGGAGGAACACTGAAGCTTTCTTT.

V and J are TRBV11-3 and TRBJ1-1; D call uncertain. V lost 3 bases and J lost 2, with 4 bases in between. The germline CDR1 and CDR2 sequences are SGHNT and YENEEA. The CDR3 sequence is 12 residues long. The CDR3 sequence: CASSFPNTEAFF. DNA for the CDR3: TGTGCCAGCAGCTTCCCTAACACTGAAGCTTTCTTT.

This chain uses TRBV5-1 with TRBJ2-5; possibly TRBD1 for D (6 bases). Germline V gene sequence: CDR1 SGHRS, CDR2 YFSETQ. Deletions cut 2 bases from V and 3 bases from J, with 17 bases between. The CDR3 contains 16 residues. The CDR3 spells CASSFGPLRGEETQYF. Here the CDR3 DNA reads TGCGCCAGCAGCTTCGGGCCTCTCAGGGGCGAAGAGACCCAGTACTTC.

The chain joins TRBV21-1 to TRBJ2-3; the table gives TRBD2 as D, unverified against the DNA. TRBV21-1 is described as a pseudogene. The CDR3 extends over 17 amino acids. CDR3 amino acids: CASSKAGGRRNTDTQYF. CDR3 nucleotides: TGTGCCAGCAGCAAGGCCGGGGGGCGAAGGAACACAGATACGCAGTATTTT.

The chain carries TRBV6-1 and TRBJ2-7; D is perhaps TRBD2 (5 bases). Germline V gene lookup returns CDR1 MNHNS and CDR2 SASEGT. Trimming removed 2 bases from V and 2 bases from J, with 13 bases in between. The CDR3 is 15 amino acids. CDR3 in amino acids: CASSESGDSAYEQYF. The DNA of the CDR3 is TGTGCCAGCAGTGAATCCGGGGATTCTGCCTACGAGCAGTACTTC.

This clone appeared once. The CDR3 coding sequence is TGTGCCAGCAGTGGGACAGGCGGCCTTAGCAATCAGCCCCAGCATTTT. It yields the protein CASSGTGGLSNQPQHF. The rearrangement links TRBV27 to TRBJ1-5; 8 bases map to TRBD1. CDR1 is MNHEY, CDR2 SMNVEV, per germline (reference sequence). This CDR3 spans 16 amino acids. V lost 5 bases to trimming and J lost 0 bases; unmatched junction nucleotides: 6.

The chain carries TRBV30 and TRBJ2-5; D possibly corresponds to TRBD2 (6 bases). The germline V and J ends were trimmed by 4 bases and 5 bases, with 11 bases remaining between them. This CDR3 spans 12 amino acids. CDR1 is GTSNPN and CDR2 is SVGIG in the germline V gene (reference sequence). DNA for the CDR3: TGTGCCTGGAAGGGAGGTACTGAGACCCAGTACTTC. Protein: CAWKGGTETQYF.

Comments on this clone: The germline gene is not matched at one end of the junction; a read error may be the cause. The chain couples TRBV7-7 to TRBJ2-5; 11 bases are shared with TRBD2. The CDR3 spans 18 residues. CDR1 is SSHAT, CDR2 FNYEAQ, per germline (reference sequence). The CDR3 region has the DNA TGTGCTAGCAGCTTAGCTTCTAGCGGGAGGTCCGGAGGGGTAAACCAGTACTTC. This sequence encodes CASSLASSGRSGGVNQYF.